This entry features one T cell receptor beta chain sequence. It lacks a known antigen. No quality values exist for individual bases; no much larger clone is one base distant. The data belong to a study of blood T cell repertoires in COVID-19 (dated by TCRdb to between 2020 and 2021). In terms of the full investigation: Samples covering the acute and convalescent phases of COVID-19 were provided by collaborators in the United States, Italy and Spain. Sample metadata almost always included a de-identified subject ID, COVID-19 status, age in years and sex. The repertoires were released in a freely available public database intended as a resource for research on the immune response to SARS-CoV-2. Where HLA class I and class II types were available, the types were taken from metadata supplied by the sample provider, not from assay-based typing. The samples were drawn from two sources: the first 160 participants of the ongoing ImmuneRACE study, and fewer than 1,500 subjects contributed by 6 global collaborators. The prospective study material was composed of cDNA or gDNA derived from T cells, B-cell-depleted T cells, or PBMCs. Subjects who had been exposed to COVID-19, were actively infected with it, or had recovered from it provided the deeply sampled blood TCRbeta repertoires that made up the dataset. Study-level results and caveats: Clinical and demographic metadata were provided uncurated, with the amount varying by source and participant.

CDR1 and CDR2, per the germline V gene, are MNHEY and SVGAGI. Reading from cysteine to phenylalanine, the CDR3 counts 16 amino acids. This entry keeps only the CDR3 DNA: 48 bases, framed from base 1. At the junction V is shortened by 2 bases and J by 4 bases, with 17 bases in between. TCRbeta CDR3 regions were amplified from genomic DNA by means of the immunoSEQ Assay, a bias-controlled multiplex PCR. The paper's processing steps were these. Within the assay, amplification of reference gene primers was used to estimate how many nucleated cells each sample contained. To quantify the absolute abundance of each unique TCRbeta CDR3 rearrangement, sequence reads were collapsed and filtered. For each sample, productive Simpson clonality was calculated as the square root of Simpson's diversity index over productive rearrangements. TCRdb carries this immuneACCESS record with in-frame sequences only. Its versions omit some clonotypes, under half of them owing to an unresolved V gene in the studies checked, with the rest unexplained. The V and J calls and clone size were taken over from that table, and D and trimming were inferred from the DNA. Within this sample are 70,000 or so clones, with around 87% of them counted one time only. The ten top clones hold 25% to 35% of the sample.

Collaborating institutions collected whole blood in K2EDTA tubes following their own protocols. Collaborator samples were shipped for TCRbeta analysis as frozen whole blood, isolated PBMCs, or DNA extracted from either sample type. The receptor was isolated from a woman older than 75 with active or convalescent COVID-19. In this chain, TRBV6-5 is recombined with TRBJ1-2; no confident D gene assignment can be made. Sequenced: peripheral blood. The nucleotides are TGTGCCAGCAGTTACCGAGACGTCTCCCGCGGCTATGGCTACACCTTC. Its translation reads: CASSYRDVSRGYGYTF.